Listed here are 26 T cell receptor beta chains from one sample, sequenced in a study of blood T cell repertoires in COVID-19. Sequenced by immunoSEQ multiplex PCR; TCRdb stores in-frame clones only, minus some. This table holds about 200,000 clones, 90% to 95% found once. Sequencing used peripheral blood. These receptor sequences come from a man younger than 40 with acute or convalescent COVID-19.

V is TRBV5-1 and J is TRBJ2-3; 10 bases fit TRBD2. Germline lookup yields CDR1 SGHRS and CDR2 YFSETQ. With 0 bases clipped from V and 4 bases from J, the junction kept 2 bases outside the gene matches. CDR3 size: 15 residues. CDR3 nucleotide sequence: TGCGCCAGCAGCTTGGGAACTAGCGGGGCAGATACGCAGTATTTT. This codes for CASSLGTSGADTQYF.

The chain combines TRBV10-1 with TRBJ2-1, with a weak D call TRBD1 (5 bases). The CDR3 extends over 16 amino acids. V gave up 3 bases and J gave up 4 bases, with 16 bases separating them. CDR1 is WNHNN and CDR2 is SYGVQD in the germline V gene (reference sequence). In DNA form, the CDR3 reads TGCGCCAGCAGTGATCTTCAGGGAACAAATTACAATGAGCAGTTCTTC. Its protein is CASSDLQGTNYNEQFF.

The genes are TRBV7-3 and TRBJ2-2, with 7 bases fitting TRBD1. V lost 5 bases to trimming and J lost 4 bases; unmatched junction nucleotides: 19. CDR1 is SGHTA, CDR2 FQGTGA, per germline. This CDR3 spans 19 amino acids. CDR3 loop: CASSPTLGDRVPGTGELFF. CDR3 bases: TGTGCCAGCAGCCCCACCCTTGGAGACAGGGTCCCGGGCACCGGGGAGCTGTTTTTT.

The rearrangement joins TRBV4-1 to TRBJ1-5; 7 bases map to TRBD1. Germline-derived CDR1 and CDR2 are MGHRA and YSYEKL. The length of the CDR3 is 16 residues. Germline trimming cut 4 bases from V and 1 base from J; bases unmatched to any gene: 7. The CDR3 is CASSPTGYGSNQPQHF. The CDR3 DNA reads TGCGCCAGCAGCCCGACAGGGTATGGCAGCAATCAGCCCCAGCATTTT.

The chain has TRBV5-1 and TRBJ2-1; the match to TRBD1 covers 7 bases. V trimming: 2 bases; J trimming: 6 bases; junction bases outside the gene matches: 2. The CDR3 is 13 amino acids. The V gene's germline CDR1 is SGHRS and CDR2 YFSETQ. For the CDR3, the DNA is TGCGCCAGCAGCTTCCGACAGGGCAATGAGCAGTTCTTC. Translating it yields CASSFRQGNEQFF.

The J gene is TRBJ1-6, the V gene TRBV5-6; 7 bases align to TRBD1. The germline V gene encodes CDR1 SGHDT and CDR2 YYEEEE. The CDR3 length is 14 residues. With 1 base clipped from V and 13 bases from J, the junction kept 8 bases outside the gene matches. This CDR3 is CASSLIGTDIPLHF. The CDR3 DNA reads as TGTGCCAGCAGCTTGATCGGGACAGATATCCCCCTCCACTTT.

The rearrangement joins TRBV28 to TRBJ1-1; D is possibly TRBD1 (6 bases). With 2 bases removed from V and 2 bases from J, the gap between germline ends came to 12 bases. This CDR3 has 15 amino acids. Germline CDR1 and CDR2: MDHEN and SYDVKM. CDR3 DNA: TGTGCCAGCAGTTTACTTGGGGGCATAAACACTGAAGCTTTCTTT. It translates to CASSLLGGINTEAFF.

The chain employs TRBV5-1 and TRBJ2-1, with 8 bases aligning to TRBD2. The CDR3 is made up of 17 amino acids. Germline V CDR1 and CDR2: SGHRS, YFSETQ. V lost 5 bases to trimming and J lost 7 bases; unmatched junction nucleotides: 17. CDR3 in amino acids: CASRNPLSGSLGNEQFF. The CDR3 DNA sequence: TGCGCCAGCAGGAACCCCCTAAGCGGGAGTTTAGGAAATGAGCAGTTCTTC.

The chain couples TRBV29-1 to TRBJ2-3, with 10 bases identical to TRBD2. Germline V gene lookup returns CDR1 SQVTM and CDR2 ANQGSEA. The CDR3 has 15 residues. In DNA, the CDR3 is TGCAGTCATAGCGGACTAGCGGCTAGCACAGATACGCAGTATTTT. This sequence encodes CSHSGLAASTDTQYF.

The chain combines TRBV7-8 with TRBJ2-1, with a weak D call TRBD2 (5 bases). The germline V gene encodes CDR1 SGHVS and CDR2 FQNEAQ. Trimming removed 5 bases at V and 7 bases at J, with 18 bases between. The CDR3 loop spans 15 amino acids. The CDR3, as DNA: TGTGCCAGCAGCCGAGAGCGGAGCTCTCGGAATGAGCAGTTCTTC. Its protein is CASSRERSSRNEQFF.

The gene calls are TRBV12-3 or TRBV12-4 and TRBJ2-1; a weak D match, TRBD1 (6 bases). V shed 6 bases and J shed 8 bases, with 11 bases lying between them. The CDR3 runs 12 residues. The CDR3 DNA reads as TGTGCCAGCAGACAGGGTCTCTATGAGCAGTTCTTC. This encodes CASRQGLYEQFF.

This chain uses TRBV30 with TRBJ1-2, with 7 bases aligning to TRBD1. CDR1 and CDR2 from the germline V gene are GTSNPN and SVGIG (reference sequence). The CDR3 spans 14 residues. The V segment lost 3 bases and the J segment 4 bases; nucleotides outside the gene matches: 8. CDR3 sequence reads: CAWRERGRVYGYTF. The CDR3, as DNA: TGTGCCTGGAGGGAAAGGGGGCGTGTCTATGGCTACACCTTC. The full variable domain, completed using reference TRBV30 and TRBJ1-2, is SQTIHQWPATLVQPVGSPLSLECTVEGTSNPNLYWYRQAAGRGLQLLFYSVGIGQISSEVPQNLSASRPQDRQFILSSKKLLLSDSGFYLCAWRERGRVYGYTFGSGTRLTVV.

The V call is TRBV27, the J call TRBJ1-1, with D possibly TRBD1 on 5 matching bases. There are 15 residues in the CDR3. Trimming left V 4 bases short and J 1 base short, with 13 bases between. Germline V gene sequence: CDR1 MNHEY, CDR2 SMNVEV (reference sequence). In nucleotides, the CDR3 is TGTGCCAGCAGTTCCCAGGGTCTTTCGAACACTGAAGCTTTCTTT. Translating it yields CASSSQGLSNTEAFF.

In this sample, this clone turned up a few times. This sequence joins TRBV11-1 and TRBJ2-5, with 9 bases fitting TRBD1. J was trimmed by 2 bases and V by 7 bases; bases with no gene match: 11. This CDR3 region has 16 residues. From germline, CDR1 is SGHAT and CDR2 FQDESV (reference sequence). The CDR3 here is CASTEVQGAGQETQYF. The CDR3 DNA follows: TGTGCCAGCACCGAGGTACAGGGGGCGGGGCAAGAGACCCAGTACTTC.

The chain carries TRBV7-2 and TRBJ1-1; D gene unclear. This CDR3 contains 15 residues. The V end was cut by 2 bases, the J end by 1 base, with 11 bases between. Germline assignment: CDR1 SGHTA and CDR2 FQGNSA. The CDR3 loop reads CASSLRRRPNTEAFF. CDR3 DNA: TGTGCCAGCAGCTTAAGGCGCAGGCCGAACACTGAAGCTTTCTTT.

The chain recombines TRBV6-5 with TRBJ2-1, with 8 positions matching TRBD1. The germline gives CDR1 MNHEY, CDR2 SVGAGI. V gave up 5 bases and J gave up 10 bases; unmatched junction bases: 4. This CDR3 has 12 residues. The CDR3 nucleotides read TGTGCCAGCAGTACTCGACAGGGGGAGCAGTTCTTC. This codes for CASSTRQGEQFF.

In this sample, this clone turned up once. For the CDR3, the DNA is TGTGCCAGCACGGGGGAGGCAAGGGAGCACTACACCTTC. It codes for CASTGEAREHYTF. This chain joins TRBV27 and TRBJ1-2; D is possibly TRBD1 (5 bases). V lost 7 bases to trimming and J lost 10 bases, with 19 bases between them. The CDR3 contains 13 residues. Germline lookup yields CDR1 MNHEY and CDR2 SMNVEV (reference sequence).

The chain uses TRBV6-5 and TRBJ2-4; 7 bases match TRBD1. V gave up 6 bases and J gave up 0 bases; unmatched junction bases: 5. Germline V lookup: CDR1 MNHEY, CDR2 SVGAGI. The CDR3 is 15 amino acids. The CDR3 bases are TGTGCCAGCAGGATTGACAGGGAAGCCAAAAACATTCAGTACTTC. Protein product: CASRIDREAKNIQYF.

The rearrangement links TRBV5-1 to TRBJ2-5, with D uncertain. The germline V gene has CDR1 SGHRS and CDR2 YFSETQ. V lost 2 bases to trimming and J lost 5 bases, with 7 bases between them. The CDR3 contains 12 residues. The CDR3 region is CASSLLRETQYF. CDR3 in DNA: TGCGCCAGCAGCTTACTAAGGGAGACCCAGTACTTC.

The J gene is TRBJ2-3, the V gene TRBV11-2; TRBD2 agrees at 10 bases. Per the germline V gene, CDR1 is SGHAT and CDR2 is FQNNGV. The CDR3 extends over 19 amino acids. J gave up 1 base and V 2 bases, and 12 bases lay outside the gene matches. The DNA for the CDR3 is TGTGCCAGCAGCTTATCGATGGGGCTAGCGGGGGTGGGCACAGATACGCAGTATTTT. This translates into CASSLSMGLAGVGTDTQYF.

The chain couples TRBV5-1 to TRBJ2-7; 9 positions match TRBD2. Trimming removed 5 bases from V and 5 bases from J; junction bases left unmatched: 14. This CDR3 comprises 16 residues. CDR1 is SGHRS and CDR2 is YFSETQ in the germline V gene. In nucleotides, the CDR3 is TGCGCCAGCAGGCCCCCCGGCGGACTAGCGAAACACGAGCAGTACTTC. It yields the protein CASRPPGGLAKHEQYF.

V and J are TRBV6-5 and TRBJ2-5, with a possible D match to TRBD2 (5 bases). This CDR3 region has 13 residues. The V and J ends lost 7 bases and 5 bases respectively, with 14 bases between them. CDR1 MNHEY and CDR2 SVGAGI come from the germline V gene. This CDR3 reads CASMIVRRETQYF. The CDR3 DNA follows: TGTGCCAGCATGATTGTCAGGAGGGAGACCCAGTACTTC.

The chain couples TRBV7-2 to TRBJ2-7, with no clear D. This CDR3 is built from 11 residues. CDR1 and CDR2 from the germline V gene are SGHTA and FQGNSA. Trimming removed 2 bases at V and 4 bases at J, with 3 bases between. CDR3 loop: CASSLQYEQYF. The CDR3 bases are TGTGCCAGCAGCTTACAGTACGAGCAGTACTTC.

CDR3 coding DNA: TGTGCCAGCAGCTTTACAGGGGGCGGAGGCTACACCTTC. Its translation is CASSFTGGGGYTF. The gene calls are TRBV7-9 and TRBJ1-2, with TRBD1 matching 9 bases. V gave up 3 bases and J gave up 8 bases; unmatched junction bases: 4. The CDR3 length is 13 residues. Germline V lookup: CDR1 SEHNR, CDR2 FQNEAQ (reference sequence).

The chain is built from TRBV7-3 and TRBJ2-5; D uncertain. V lost 2 bases, J lost 1 base, and 5 bases lay in between. CDR3 length: 13 residues. Germline-derived CDR1 and CDR2 are SGHTA and FQGTGA. CDR3 sequence reads: CASSLYTQETQYF. The CDR3 DNA reads as TGTGCCAGCAGCTTATACACCCAAGAGACCCAGTACTTC.

The rearrangement links TRBV19 to TRBJ2-7; D is perhaps TRBD1 (6 bases). Germline V gives CDR1 LNHDA, CDR2 SQIVND (reference sequence). The CDR3 extends over 14 amino acids. Between the trimmed V and J ends, which lost 3 bases and 7 bases, there was a span of 16 bases. CDR3 sequence reads: CASSIVGARVEQYF. The CDR3 DNA reads as TGTGCCAGTAGTATCGTGGGGGCCCGGGTGGAGCAGTACTTC.